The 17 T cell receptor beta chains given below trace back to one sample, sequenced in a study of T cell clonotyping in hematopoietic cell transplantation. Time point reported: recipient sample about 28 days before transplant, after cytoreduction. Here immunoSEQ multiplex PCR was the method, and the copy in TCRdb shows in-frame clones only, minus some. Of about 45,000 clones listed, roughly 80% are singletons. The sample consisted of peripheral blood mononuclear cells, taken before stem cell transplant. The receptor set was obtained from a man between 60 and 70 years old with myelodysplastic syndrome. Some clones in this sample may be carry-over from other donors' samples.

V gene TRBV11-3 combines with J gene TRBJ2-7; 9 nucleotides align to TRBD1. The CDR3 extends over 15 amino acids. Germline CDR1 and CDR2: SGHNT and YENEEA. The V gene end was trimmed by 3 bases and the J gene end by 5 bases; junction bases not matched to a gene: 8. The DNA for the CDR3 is TGTGCCAGCAGCTTGGCCGGGACAGGGTCCCACGAGCAGTACTTC. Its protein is CASSLAGTGSHEQYF.

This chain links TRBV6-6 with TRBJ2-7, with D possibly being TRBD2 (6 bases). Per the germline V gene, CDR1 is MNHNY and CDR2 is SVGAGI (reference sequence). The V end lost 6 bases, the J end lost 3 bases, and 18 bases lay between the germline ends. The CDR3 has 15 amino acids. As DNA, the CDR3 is TGTGCCAGCAGCGAGAGACTAGTGACAATCTACGAGCAGTACTTC. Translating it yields CASSERLVTIYEQYF.

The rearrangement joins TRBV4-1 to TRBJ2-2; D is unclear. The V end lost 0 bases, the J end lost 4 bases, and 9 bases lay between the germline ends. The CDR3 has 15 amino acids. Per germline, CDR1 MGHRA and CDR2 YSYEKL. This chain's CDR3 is CASSQDRIFTGELFF. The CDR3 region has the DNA TGCGCCAGCAGCCAAGATAGGATATTCACCGGGGAGCTGTTTTTT.

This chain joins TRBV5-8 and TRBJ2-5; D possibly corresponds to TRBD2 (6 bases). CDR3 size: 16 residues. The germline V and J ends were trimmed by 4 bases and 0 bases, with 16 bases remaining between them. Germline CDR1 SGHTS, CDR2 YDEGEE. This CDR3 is CASSPGIGGDQETQYF. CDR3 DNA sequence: TGTGCCAGCAGCCCGGGTATAGGCGGGGACCAAGAGACCCAGTACTTC.

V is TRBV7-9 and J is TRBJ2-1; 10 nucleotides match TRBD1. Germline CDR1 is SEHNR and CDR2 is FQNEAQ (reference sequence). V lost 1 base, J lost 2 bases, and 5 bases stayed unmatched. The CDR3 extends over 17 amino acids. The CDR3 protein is CASSLVWDRGPYNEQFF. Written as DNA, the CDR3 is TGTGCCAGCAGCTTAGTTTGGGACAGGGGCCCCTACAATGAGCAGTTCTTC.

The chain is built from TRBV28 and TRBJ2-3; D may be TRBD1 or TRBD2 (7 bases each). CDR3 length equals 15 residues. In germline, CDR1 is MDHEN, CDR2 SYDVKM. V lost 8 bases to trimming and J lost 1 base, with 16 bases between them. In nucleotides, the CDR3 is TGTGCCAGCGACCCAGGGGGGGCCGGCACAGATACGCAGTATTTT. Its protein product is CASDPGGAGTDTQYF.

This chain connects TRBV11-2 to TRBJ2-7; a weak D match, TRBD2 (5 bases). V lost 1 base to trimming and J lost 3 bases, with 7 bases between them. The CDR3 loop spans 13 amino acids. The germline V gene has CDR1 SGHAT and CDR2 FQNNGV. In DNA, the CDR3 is TGTGCCAGCAGCTTAGCGGGGAGCTACGAGCAGTACTTC. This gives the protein CASSLAGSYEQYF.

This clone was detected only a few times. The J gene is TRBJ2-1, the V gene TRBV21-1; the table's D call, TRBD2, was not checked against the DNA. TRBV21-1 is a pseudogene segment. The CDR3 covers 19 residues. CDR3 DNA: TGTGCCAGCAGCAAAGTGGGTGCTAGCGGGCCGCGCACCTACAATGAGCAGTTCTTC. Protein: CASSKVGASGPRTYNEQFF.

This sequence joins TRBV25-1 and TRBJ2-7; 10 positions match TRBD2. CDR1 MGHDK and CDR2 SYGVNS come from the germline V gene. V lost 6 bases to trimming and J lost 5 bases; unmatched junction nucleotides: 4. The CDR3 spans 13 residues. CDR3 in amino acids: CASRNSGGNEQYF. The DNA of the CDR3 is TGTGCCAGCAGGAATAGCGGGGGGAACGAGCAGTACTTC.

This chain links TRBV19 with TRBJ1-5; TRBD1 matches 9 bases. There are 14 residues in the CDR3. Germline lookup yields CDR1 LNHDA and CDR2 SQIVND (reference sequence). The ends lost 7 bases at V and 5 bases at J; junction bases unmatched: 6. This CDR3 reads CASTPGQGYQPQHF. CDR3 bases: TGTGCCAGTACCCCGGGACAGGGATATCAGCCCCAGCATTTT.

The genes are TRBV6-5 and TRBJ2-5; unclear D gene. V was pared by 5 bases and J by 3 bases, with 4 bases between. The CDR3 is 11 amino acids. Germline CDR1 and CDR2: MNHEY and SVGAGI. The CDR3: CASSQKETQYF. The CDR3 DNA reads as TGTGCCAGCAGTCAGAAAGAGACCCAGTACTTC.

The CDR3 bases are TGTGCCAGCAGTGAGGGGCGGAGGGTTGGCTACACCTTC. As protein: CASSEGRRVGYTF. The chain combines TRBV28 with TRBJ1-2; perhaps TRBD1 as D (5 bases). CDR1 is MDHEN and CDR2 is SYDVKM in the germline V gene. The CDR3 extends over 13 amino acids. V dropped 5 bases and J dropped 7 bases, with 14 bases sitting between them.

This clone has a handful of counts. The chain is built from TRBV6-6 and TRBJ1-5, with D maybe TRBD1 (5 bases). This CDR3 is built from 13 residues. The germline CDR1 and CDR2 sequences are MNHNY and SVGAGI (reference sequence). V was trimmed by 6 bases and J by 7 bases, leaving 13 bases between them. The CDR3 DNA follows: TGTGCCAGCAGACCCAGGGAAATCCAGCCCCAGCATTTT. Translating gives CASRPREIQPQHF.

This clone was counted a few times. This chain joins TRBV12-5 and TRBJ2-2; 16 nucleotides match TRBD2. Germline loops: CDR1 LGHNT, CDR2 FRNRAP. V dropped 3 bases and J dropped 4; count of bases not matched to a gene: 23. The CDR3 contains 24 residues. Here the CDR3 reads CASGFSSLVPGLAGGILSTGELFF. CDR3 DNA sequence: TGTGCTAGTGGTTTTTCGTCTCTCGTCCCGGGACTAGCGGGGGGGATTTTGAGCACCGGGGAGCTGTTTTTT.

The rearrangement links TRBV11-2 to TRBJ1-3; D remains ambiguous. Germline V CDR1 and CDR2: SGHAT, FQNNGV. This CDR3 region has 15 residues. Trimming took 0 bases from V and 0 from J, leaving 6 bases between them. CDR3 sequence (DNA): TGTGCCAGCAGCTTAGATTCCTACTCTGGAAACACCATATATTTT. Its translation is CASSLDSYSGNTIYF.

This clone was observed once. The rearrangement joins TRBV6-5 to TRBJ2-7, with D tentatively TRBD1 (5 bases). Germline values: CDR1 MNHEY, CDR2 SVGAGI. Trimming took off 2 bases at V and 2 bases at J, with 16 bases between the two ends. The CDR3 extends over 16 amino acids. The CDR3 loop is CASSYGQGSGTYEQYF. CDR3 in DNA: TGTGCCAGCAGTTACGGACAAGGGTCAGGGACCTACGAGCAGTACTTC.

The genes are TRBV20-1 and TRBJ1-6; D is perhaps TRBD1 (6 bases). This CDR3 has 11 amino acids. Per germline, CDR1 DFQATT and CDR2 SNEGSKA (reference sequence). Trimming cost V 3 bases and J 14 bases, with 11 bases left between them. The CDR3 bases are TGCAGTGCTAGGGAAGGACAGTCCCTCCACTTT. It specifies CSAREGQSLHF.